These 5 T cell receptor beta chains originate from one sample sequenced in a study of cytomegalovirus exposure and HLA in healthy donors. The PCR used 60 Vbeta and 13 Jbeta primers. Repertoires were generated with immunoSEQ multiplex PCR, while TCRdb's copy carries only in-frame clones and drops some. The table includes 150,000 to 200,000 clones, 55% to 65% detected once. Sequencing input: PBMCs. Every receptor here comes from a man between 40 and 49 years old in good health and CMV-seronegative.

The chain employs TRBV5-6 and TRBJ1-2, with D perhaps TRBD1 (5 bases). The CDR3 contains 15 residues. V lost 4 bases and J lost 8, with 21 bases in between. CDR1 SGHDT and CDR2 YYEEEE come from the germline V gene. Here the CDR3 DNA reads TGTGCCAGCAGCGCGGCAGGGAAGGGCCTAAGGGGCTACACCTTC. Encoded protein: CASSAAGKGLRGYTF.

The CDR3, as DNA: TGTGCCAGCAGTGCAGAGACAGGGCCCGGAAACACCATATATTTT. Protein sequence: CASSAETGPGNTIYF. V gene TRBV2 combines with J gene TRBJ1-3; 7 positions agree with TRBD1. The trim removed 4 bases at V and 4 bases at J, leaving 7 bases unmatched. Germline-derived CDR1 and CDR2 are SNHLY and FYNNEI. The CDR3 covers 15 residues.

The V gene is TRBV5-6, the J gene TRBJ2-3; D is unclear. Trimming stripped 0 bases from V and 6 bases from J, with 8 bases between. This CDR3 is built from 13 residues. Germline V gene data show CDR1 as SGHDT and CDR2 as YYEEEE. The CDR3 nucleotides are TGTGCCAGCAGCTTGGTTTCTAAGGATACGCAGTATTTT. It yields the protein CASSLVSKDTQYF.

This rearrangement joins TRBV2 to TRBJ2-5, with TRBD1 as a possible D gene (6 bases). This CDR3 is 14 amino acids long. Germline CDR1 and CDR2: SNHLY and FYNNEI. The V end lost 7 bases, the J end lost 5 bases, and 17 bases lay between the germline ends. The CDR3 region has the DNA TGTGCCAGCAAGAGCAGGGGTGCTAGGGAGACCCAGTACTTC. This translates into CASKSRGARETQYF.

This clone was found a few times. The chain carries TRBV6-6 and TRBJ1-1, with unresolved D. V was cut by 5 bases and J by 9 bases, with 16 bases left in between. The CDR3 covers 13 residues. The germline V gene encodes CDR1 MNHNY and CDR2 SVGAGI (reference sequence). CDR3 in amino acids: CASSDPSGRQAFF. In nucleotides, the CDR3 is TGTGCCAGCAGTGACCCCTCCGGGAGACAAGCTTTCTTT.